The present entry profiles one T cell receptor beta chain with its context. It was 10^5 or so TCR templates that were assayed per sample. TCRdb keeps only in-frame clones here, not all; method: immunoSEQ multiplex PCR. The sample records fewer than 120,000 clones, roughly 92% being singletons. The record originates from a study of siplizumab effects on memory and regulatory T cells. The V gene's germline CDR1 is SGDLS and CDR2 YYNGEE. The ends were cut back, 2 bases at V and 2 bases at J, with 10 bases in the middle. CDR3 length: 14 amino acids. The receptor was isolated from a human donor in good health. Sequencing was performed on CD4+ T cells sorted from blood. The chain combines TRBV9 with TRBJ2-5; D is undetermined. The CDR3 DNA reads as TGTGCCAGCAGCGTGGGAATAACACAAGAGACCCAGTACTTC. Residues: CASSVGITQETQYF.